This T cell receptor beta chain was identified in a study of cytomegalovirus exposure and HLA in healthy donors. Across the whole study: A previous analysis identified 117 million unique TCR beta sequences derived from 180 million or so T cells.

Nominal health characterized the donors when sampled, though unrecorded immune exposures were likely. In this sample, this clone turned up once. The PCR contained 60 Vbeta and 13 Jbeta primers. TCRdb keeps only in-frame clones here, not all; method: immunoSEQ multiplex PCR. This sample has about 130,000 clones, with approximately 81% found just once. The clonotype comes from a man younger than 35 in good health and CMV-seronegative. Sequencing input: PBMCs.

CDR3 loop: CASSGNSYNEQFF. CDR3 sequence (DNA): TGTGCCAGCTCAGGTAACAGTTACAATGAGCAGTTCTTC. This chain links TRBV18 with TRBJ2-1; D remains unclear. V lost 5 bases and J lost 4, with 9 bases in between. The CDR3 totals 13 residues. Germline V gene lookup returns CDR1 KGHSH and CDR2 LQKENI.